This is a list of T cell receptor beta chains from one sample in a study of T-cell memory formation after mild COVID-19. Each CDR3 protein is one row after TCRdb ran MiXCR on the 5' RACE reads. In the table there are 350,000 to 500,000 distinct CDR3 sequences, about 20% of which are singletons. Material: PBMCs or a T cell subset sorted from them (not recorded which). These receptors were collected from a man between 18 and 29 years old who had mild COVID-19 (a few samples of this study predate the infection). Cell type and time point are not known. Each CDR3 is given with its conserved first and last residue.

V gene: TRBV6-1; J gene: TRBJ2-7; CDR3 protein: CASSEVGQTYEQYF
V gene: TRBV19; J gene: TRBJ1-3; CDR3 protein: CASKGPSNSGNTIYF
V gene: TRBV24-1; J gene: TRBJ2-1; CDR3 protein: CATSSPAGVRMNEQFF
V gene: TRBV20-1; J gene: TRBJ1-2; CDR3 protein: CSASSPGQGSGYGYTF
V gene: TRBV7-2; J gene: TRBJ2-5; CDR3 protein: CASSTGTGWETQYF
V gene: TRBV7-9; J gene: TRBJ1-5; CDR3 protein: CASSPRRGQPQHF
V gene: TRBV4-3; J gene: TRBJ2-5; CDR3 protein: CASSQYVLGRGGRETQYF
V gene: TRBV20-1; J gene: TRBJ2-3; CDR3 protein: CSAGTTSRTDTQYF
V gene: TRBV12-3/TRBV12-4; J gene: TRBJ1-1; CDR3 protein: CASSFGLSKAEAFF
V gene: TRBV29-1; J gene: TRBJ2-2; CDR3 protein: CSVEVQNRGPGELFF
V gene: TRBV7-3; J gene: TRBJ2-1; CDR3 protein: CASSIDREGLQFF
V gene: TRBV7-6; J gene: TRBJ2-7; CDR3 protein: CASSFQDRRSEQYF
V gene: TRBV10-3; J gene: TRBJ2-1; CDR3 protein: CAIKGEAGGRNEQFF
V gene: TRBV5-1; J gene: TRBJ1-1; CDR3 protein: CASSLGGIMNTEAFF
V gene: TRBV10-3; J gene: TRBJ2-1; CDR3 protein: CAISEGWDRNEQFF
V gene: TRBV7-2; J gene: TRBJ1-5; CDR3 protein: CASSLDQGGRNQPQHF
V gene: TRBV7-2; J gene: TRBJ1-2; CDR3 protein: CASSPPGRNYGYTF
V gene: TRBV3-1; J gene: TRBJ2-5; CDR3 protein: CASSTSGGQETQYF
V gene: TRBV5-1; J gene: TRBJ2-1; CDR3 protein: CASTPSHGLYNEQFF
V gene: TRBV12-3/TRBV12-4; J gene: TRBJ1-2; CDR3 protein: CASSLTGGSWGYTF
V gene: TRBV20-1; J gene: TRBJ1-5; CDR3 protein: CSAPSTDSQPQHF
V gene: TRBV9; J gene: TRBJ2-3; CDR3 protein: CASSVGNGGTDTQYF
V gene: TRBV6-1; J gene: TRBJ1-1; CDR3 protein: CATTGQMNTEAFF
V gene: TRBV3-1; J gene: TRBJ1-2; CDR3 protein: CASSQRGGAGYTF
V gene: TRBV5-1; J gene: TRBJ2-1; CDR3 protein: CASSLGASGDLNEQFF
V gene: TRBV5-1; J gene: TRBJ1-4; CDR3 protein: CASSPGVPGEKLFF
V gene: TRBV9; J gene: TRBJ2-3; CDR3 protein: CASSLAQYATQYF
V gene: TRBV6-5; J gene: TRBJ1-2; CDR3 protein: CASSRLPVYGYTF
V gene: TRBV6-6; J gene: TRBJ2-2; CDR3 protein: CASTEVSGNTGELFF
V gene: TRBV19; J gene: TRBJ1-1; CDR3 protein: CASSSNDRPNTEAFF
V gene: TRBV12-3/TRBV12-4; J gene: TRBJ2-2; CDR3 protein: CASRSAGLATGELFF
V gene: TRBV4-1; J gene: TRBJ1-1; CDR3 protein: CASSQPWGTEAFF
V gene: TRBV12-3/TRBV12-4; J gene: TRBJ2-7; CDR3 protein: CASSPQGGAHEQYF
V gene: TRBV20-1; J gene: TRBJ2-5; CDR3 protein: CSASGGDRETQYF
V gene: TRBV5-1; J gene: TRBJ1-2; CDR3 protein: CASSLLDKNYGYTF
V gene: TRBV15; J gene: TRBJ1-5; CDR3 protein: CATSLRPGGNQPQHF
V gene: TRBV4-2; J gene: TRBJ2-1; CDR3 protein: CASSQDGAGSSYNEQFF
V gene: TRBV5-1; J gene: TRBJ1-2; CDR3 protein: CASSLQGLGYTF